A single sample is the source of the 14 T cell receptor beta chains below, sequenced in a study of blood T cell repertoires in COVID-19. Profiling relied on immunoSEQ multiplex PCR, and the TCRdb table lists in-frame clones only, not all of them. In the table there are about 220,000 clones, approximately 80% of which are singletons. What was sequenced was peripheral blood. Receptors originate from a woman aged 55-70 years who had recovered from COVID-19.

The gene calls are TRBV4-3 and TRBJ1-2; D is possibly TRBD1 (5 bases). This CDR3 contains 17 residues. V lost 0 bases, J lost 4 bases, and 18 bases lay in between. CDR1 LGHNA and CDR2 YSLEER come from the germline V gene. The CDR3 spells CASSQEVEDGTFYGYTF. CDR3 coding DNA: TGCGCCAGCAGCCAAGAAGTAGAAGATGGGACTTTCTATGGCTACACCTTC.

The CDR3 bases are TGTGCCAGCAGCGTAACAGGGGTCTCCTACAATGAGCAGTTCTTC. It yields the protein CASSVTGVSYNEQFF. The V and J genes are TRBV9 and TRBJ2-1, with TRBD1 matching 7 bases. The CDR3 is made up of 15 amino acids. The germline V gene encodes CDR1 SGDLS and CDR2 YYNGEE. J lost 0 bases, V lost 1 base, and 1 base had no gene match.

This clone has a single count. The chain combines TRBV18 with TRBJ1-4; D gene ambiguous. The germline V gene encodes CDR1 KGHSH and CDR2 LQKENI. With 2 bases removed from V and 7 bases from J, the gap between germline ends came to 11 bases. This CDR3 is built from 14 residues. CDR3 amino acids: CASSPREAGEKLFF. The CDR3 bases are TGTGCCAGCTCACCAAGGGAAGCGGGTGAAAAACTGTTTTTT.

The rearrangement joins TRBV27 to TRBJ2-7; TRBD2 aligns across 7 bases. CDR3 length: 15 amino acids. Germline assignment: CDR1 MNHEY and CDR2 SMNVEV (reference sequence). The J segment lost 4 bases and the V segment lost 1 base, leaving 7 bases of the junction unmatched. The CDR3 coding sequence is TGTGCCAGCAGTTTATTTGGGGGGGTCAAGTACGAGCAGTACTTC. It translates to CASSLFGGVKYEQYF.

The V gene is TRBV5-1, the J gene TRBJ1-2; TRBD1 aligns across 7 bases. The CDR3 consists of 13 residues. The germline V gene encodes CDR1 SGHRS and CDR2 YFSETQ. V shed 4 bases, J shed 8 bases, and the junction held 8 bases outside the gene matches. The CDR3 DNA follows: TGCGCCAGCAGCCCTGACAGGGATCGAGGCTACACCTTC. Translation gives CASSPDRDRGYTF. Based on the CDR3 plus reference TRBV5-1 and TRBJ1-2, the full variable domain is KAGVTQTPRYLIKTRGQQVTLSCSPISGHRSVSWYQQTPGQGLQFLFEYFSETQRNKGNFPGRFSGRQFSNSRSEMNVSTLELGDSALYLCASSPDRDRGYTFGSGTRLTVV.

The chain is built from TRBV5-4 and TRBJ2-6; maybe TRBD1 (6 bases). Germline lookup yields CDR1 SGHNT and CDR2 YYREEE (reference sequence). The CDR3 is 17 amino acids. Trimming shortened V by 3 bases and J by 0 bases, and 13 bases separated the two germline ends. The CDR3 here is CASSSGHPGSGANVLTF. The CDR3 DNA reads TGTGCCAGCAGCTCGGGACACCCGGGCTCTGGGGCCAACGTCCTGACTTTC.

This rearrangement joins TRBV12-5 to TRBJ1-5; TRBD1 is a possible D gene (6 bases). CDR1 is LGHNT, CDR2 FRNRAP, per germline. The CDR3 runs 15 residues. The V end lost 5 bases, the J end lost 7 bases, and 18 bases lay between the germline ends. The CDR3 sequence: CASGTQGRGRQPQHF. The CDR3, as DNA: TGTGCTAGTGGTACACAGGGCCGAGGTAGGCAGCCCCAGCATTTT.

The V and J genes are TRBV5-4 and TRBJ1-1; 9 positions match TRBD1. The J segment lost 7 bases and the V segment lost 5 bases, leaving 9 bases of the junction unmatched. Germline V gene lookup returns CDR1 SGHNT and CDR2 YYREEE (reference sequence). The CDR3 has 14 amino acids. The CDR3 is CASRPQGARDEAFF. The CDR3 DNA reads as TGTGCCAGCAGACCACAGGGGGCGAGGGATGAAGCTTTCTTT.

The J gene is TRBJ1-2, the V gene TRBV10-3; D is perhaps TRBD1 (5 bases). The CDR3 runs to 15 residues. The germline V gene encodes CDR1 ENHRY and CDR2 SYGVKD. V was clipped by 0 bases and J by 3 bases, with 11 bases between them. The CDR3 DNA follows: TGTGCCATCAGTGAGTCGGGGGGATATGACTATGGCTACACCTTC. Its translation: CAISESGGYDYGYTF.

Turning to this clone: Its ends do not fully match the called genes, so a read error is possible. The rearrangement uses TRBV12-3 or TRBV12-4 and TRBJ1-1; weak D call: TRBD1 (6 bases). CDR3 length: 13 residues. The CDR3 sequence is CASNILGSGAVVF. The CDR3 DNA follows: TGTGCCAGCAACATTCTAGGGTCAGGGGCTGTGGTCTTT.

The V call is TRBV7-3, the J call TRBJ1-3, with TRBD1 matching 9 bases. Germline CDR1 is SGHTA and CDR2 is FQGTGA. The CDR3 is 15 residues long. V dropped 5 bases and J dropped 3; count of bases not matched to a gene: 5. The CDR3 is CASSPDRGSGNTIYF. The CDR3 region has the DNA TGTGCCAGCAGCCCAGACAGGGGGAGTGGAAACACCATATATTTT.

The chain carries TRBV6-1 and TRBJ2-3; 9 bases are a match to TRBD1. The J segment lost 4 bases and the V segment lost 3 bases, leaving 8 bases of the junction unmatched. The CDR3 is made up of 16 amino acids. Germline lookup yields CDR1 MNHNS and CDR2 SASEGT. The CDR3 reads CASSDNRDRVADTQYF. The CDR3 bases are TGTGCCAGCAGTGATAACCGGGACAGGGTCGCAGATACGCAGTATTTT.

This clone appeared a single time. The CDR3 nucleotides read TGTGCCAGCAGCCCCCGGACTACCTTCTACAATGAGCAGTTCTTC. Encoded protein: CASSPRTTFYNEQFF. The chain carries TRBV11-3 and TRBJ2-1; a weak D match, TRBD2 (6 bases). There are 15 residues in the CDR3. The V end was cut by 5 bases, the J end by 3 bases, with 14 bases between. The germline V gene encodes CDR1 SGHNT and CDR2 YENEEA.

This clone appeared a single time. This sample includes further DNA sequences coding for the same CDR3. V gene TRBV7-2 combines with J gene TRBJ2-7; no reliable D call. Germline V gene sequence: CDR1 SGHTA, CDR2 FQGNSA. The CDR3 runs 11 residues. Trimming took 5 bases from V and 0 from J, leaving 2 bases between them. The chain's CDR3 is CASSLSYEQYF. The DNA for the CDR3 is TGTGCCAGCAGCCTCTCCTACGAGCAGTACTTC.